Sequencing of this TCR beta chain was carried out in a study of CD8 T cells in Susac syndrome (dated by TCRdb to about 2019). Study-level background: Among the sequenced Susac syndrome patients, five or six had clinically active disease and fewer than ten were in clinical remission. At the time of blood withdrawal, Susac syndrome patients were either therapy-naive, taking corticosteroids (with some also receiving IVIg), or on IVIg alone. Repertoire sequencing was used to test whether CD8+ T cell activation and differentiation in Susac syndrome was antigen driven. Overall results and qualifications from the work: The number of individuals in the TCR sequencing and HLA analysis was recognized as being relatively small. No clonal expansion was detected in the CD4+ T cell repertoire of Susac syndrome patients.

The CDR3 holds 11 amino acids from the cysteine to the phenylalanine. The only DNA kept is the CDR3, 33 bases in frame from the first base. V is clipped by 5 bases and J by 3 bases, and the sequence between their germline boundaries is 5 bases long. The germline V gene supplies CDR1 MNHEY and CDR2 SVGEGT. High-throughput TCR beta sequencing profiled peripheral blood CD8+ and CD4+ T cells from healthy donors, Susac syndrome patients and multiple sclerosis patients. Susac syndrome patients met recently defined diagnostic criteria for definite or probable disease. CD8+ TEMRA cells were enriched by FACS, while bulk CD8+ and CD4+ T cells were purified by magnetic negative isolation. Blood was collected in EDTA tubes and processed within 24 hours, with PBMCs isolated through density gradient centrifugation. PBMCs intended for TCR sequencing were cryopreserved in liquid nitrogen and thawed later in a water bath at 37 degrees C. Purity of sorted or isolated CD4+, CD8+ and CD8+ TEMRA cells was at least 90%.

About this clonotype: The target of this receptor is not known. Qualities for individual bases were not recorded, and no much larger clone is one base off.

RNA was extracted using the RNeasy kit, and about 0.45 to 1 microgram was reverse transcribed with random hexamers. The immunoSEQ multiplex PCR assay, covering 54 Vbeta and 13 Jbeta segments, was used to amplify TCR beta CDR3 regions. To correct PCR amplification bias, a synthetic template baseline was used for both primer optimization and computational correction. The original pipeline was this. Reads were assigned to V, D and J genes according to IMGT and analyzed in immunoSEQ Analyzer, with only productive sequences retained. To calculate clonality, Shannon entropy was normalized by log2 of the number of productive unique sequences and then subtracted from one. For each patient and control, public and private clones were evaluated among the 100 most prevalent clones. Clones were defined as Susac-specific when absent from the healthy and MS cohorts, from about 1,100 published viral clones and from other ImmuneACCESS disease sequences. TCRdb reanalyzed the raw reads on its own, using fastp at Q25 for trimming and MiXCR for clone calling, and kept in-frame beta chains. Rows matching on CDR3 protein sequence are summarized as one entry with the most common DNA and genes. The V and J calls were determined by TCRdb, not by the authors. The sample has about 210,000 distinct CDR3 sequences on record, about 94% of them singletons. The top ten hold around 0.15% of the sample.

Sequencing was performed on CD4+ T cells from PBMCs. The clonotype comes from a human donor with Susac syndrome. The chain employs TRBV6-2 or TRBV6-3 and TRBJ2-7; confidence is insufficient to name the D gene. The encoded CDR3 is CASSPFYEQYF. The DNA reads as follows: TGTGCCAGCAGTCCCTTCTACGAGCAGTACTTC.